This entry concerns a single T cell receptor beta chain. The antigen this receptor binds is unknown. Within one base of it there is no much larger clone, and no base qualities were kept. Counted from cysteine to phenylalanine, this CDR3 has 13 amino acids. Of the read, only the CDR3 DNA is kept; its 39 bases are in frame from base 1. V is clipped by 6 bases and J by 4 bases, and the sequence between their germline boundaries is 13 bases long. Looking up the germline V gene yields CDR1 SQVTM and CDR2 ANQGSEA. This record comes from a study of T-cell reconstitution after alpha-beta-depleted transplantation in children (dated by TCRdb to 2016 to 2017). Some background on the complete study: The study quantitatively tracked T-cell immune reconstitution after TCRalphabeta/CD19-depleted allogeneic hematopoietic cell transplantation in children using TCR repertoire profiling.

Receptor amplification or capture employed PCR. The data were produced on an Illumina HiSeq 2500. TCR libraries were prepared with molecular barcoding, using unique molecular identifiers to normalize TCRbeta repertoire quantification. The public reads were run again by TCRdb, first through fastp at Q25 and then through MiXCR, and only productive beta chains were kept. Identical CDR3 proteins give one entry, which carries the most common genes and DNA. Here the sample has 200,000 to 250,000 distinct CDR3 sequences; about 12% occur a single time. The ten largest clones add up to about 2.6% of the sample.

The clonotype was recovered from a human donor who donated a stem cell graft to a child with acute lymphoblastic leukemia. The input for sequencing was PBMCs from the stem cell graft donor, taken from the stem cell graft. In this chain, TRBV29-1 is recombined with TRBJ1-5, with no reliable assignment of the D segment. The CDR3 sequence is CSVGGGRNQPQHF. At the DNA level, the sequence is TGCAGCGTGGGAGGAGGGAGGAATCAGCCCCAGCATTTT.